This T cell receptor (beta chain) is from a study of blood T cell repertoires in COVID-19. At the level of the study: Spain, Italy and the United States supplied samples that represented acute and convalescent COVID-19. PBMCs, B-cell-depleted T cells, or T cells were the source of the cDNA or gDNA that made up the material.

Germline V gives CDR1 SEHNR, CDR2 FQNEAQ (reference sequence). The CDR3 extends over 15 amino acids. With 5 bases removed from V and 4 bases from J, the gap between germline ends came to 16 bases. Authors' methods: The assay estimated nucleated cells by amplifying reference gene primers. TCRdb keeps only in-frame clones here, not all; method: immunoSEQ multiplex PCR. The V and J calls and clone size were taken over from that table, and D and trimming were inferred from the DNA. The table has about 50,000 clones, over 75% seen once. This rearrangement joins TRBV7-9 to TRBJ2-3, with D perhaps matching TRBD1 (8 bases). The receptor comes from a human donor with active COVID-19. The donor label of this sample is uncertain. The sequenced sample consisted of peripheral blood. The CDR3 protein is CASSLKRGQADTQYF. The CDR3, as DNA: TGTGCCAGCAGCCTCAAGCGGGGACAGGCAGATACGCAGTATTTT.